The rows below give T cell receptor beta chains drawn from one sample of a study of a mutant IDH1 vaccine in newly diagnosed glioma. The method was immunoSEQ multiplex PCR; TCRdb's version includes in-frame clones alone and lacks a portion of them. The profile shows approximately 100,000 clones, about 87% of them singletons. The sample here was PBMCs, taken from a glioma patient treated with radiotherapy, temozolomide or both. All receptors derive from a woman aged 45 to 65 with glioma. Each CDR3 is given with its conserved first and last residue. A D gene is named only where the DNA matches it firmly. Clone sizes are given selectively: once, few, many, or a class where the clone is expanded.

CDR3: CASSQIPTGGYNEQFF
DNA: TGCGCCAGCAGCCAAATCCCGACAGGGGGCTACAATGAGCAGTTCTTC
length: 16
J: TRBJ2-1
size: -
V: TRBV4-1
D: TRBD1

CDR3: CASRRDTGELFF
DNA: TGCGCCAGCAGAAGAGACACCGGGGAGCTGTTTTTT
length: 12
J: TRBJ2-2
size: -
V: TRBV4-1
D: -

CDR3: CASILRGDTEAFF
DNA: TGTGCCAGTATCCTCAGGGGTGACACTGAAGCTTTCTTT
length: 13
J: TRBJ1-1
size: -
V: TRBV19
D: -

CDR3: CARQKPLMNTEAFF
DNA: TGTGCCCGGCAAAAGCCTTTGATGAACACTGAAGCTTTCTTT
length: 14
J: TRBJ1-1
size: -
V: TRBV21-1
D: -

CDR3: CASSYYKGTAKETQYF
DNA: TGTGCCAGCAGTTACTATAAGGGGACAGCAAAAGAGACCCAGTACTTC
length: 16
J: TRBJ2-5
size: -
V: TRBV6-5
D: TRBD1

CDR3: CASSFSPDRGKTEAFF
DNA: TGTGCCAGCAGCTTTTCTCCGGACAGGGGAAAGACTGAAGCTTTCTTT
length: 16
J: TRBJ1-1
size: once
V: TRBV7-8
D: TRBD1

CDR3: CASSFSGIGISEQFF
DNA: TGTGCCAGCAGCTTTAGCGGGATAGGGATCAGTGAGCAGTTCTTC
length: 15
J: TRBJ2-1
size: -
V: TRBV9
D: TRBD2

CDR3: CASSYRRGGRGYTF
DNA: TGTGCCAGCAGTTACCGAAGAGGGGGACGAGGCTACACCTTC
length: 14
J: TRBJ1-2
size: -
V: TRBV27
D: -

CDR3: CASSTRGALGYTF
DNA: TGTGCCAGCAGTACGAGGGGGGCTCTTGGCTACACCTTC
length: 13
J: TRBJ1-2
size: -
V: TRBV2
D: -

CDR3: CAWSVGPGELFF
DNA: TGTGCCTGGAGTGTGGGCCCCGGGGAGCTGTTTTTT
length: 12
J: TRBJ2-2
size: -
V: TRBV30
D: -

CDR3: CASSPTGAAGYGYTF
DNA: TGCGCCAGCAGCCCGACAGGGGCGGCGGGCTATGGCTACACCTTC
length: 15
J: TRBJ1-2
size: -
V: TRBV5-1
D: TRBD1

CDR3: CASSQEKRQAVYEQYF
DNA: TGCGCCAGCAGCCAAGAAAAACGGCAGGCTGTCTACGAGCAGTACTTC
length: 16
J: TRBJ2-7
size: -
V: TRBV4-1
D: -

CDR3: CASSLGRRGDQPQHF
DNA: TGTGCCAGCAGTTTGGGGAGGCGGGGTGATCAGCCCCAGCATTTT
length: 15
J: TRBJ1-5
size: -
V: TRBV28
D: -

CDR3: CASSFYLDTEAFF
DNA: TGTGCCAGCAGCTTCTACCTGGATACTGAAGCTTTCTTT
length: 13
J: TRBJ1-1
size: -
V: TRBV11-2
D: -

CDR3: CASSRGNVLTF
DNA: TGTGCCAGTAGTAGGGGTAACGTCCTGACTTTC
length: 11
J: TRBJ2-6
size: -
V: TRBV19
D: -

CDR3: CASSLQGTSREQYF
DNA: TGTGCCAGCAGTCTACAGGGTACCTCTCGCGAGCAGTACTTC
length: 14
J: TRBJ2-7
size: -
V: TRBV28
D: -

CDR3: CASSLPLADNEQFF
DNA: TGTGCCAGCAGCTTGCCACTAGCGGACAATGAGCAGTTCTTC
length: 14
J: TRBJ2-1
size: once
V: TRBV5-4
D: TRBD2

CDR3: CASSLVGTGNYEQYF
DNA: TGTGCCAGCAGCTTAGTAGGGACAGGGAACTACGAGCAGTACTTC
length: 15
J: TRBJ2-7
size: -
V: TRBV7-9
D: TRBD1

CDR3: CAWKKRDSRYEQYF
DNA: TGTGCCTGGAAGAAGAGGGACAGCCGCTACGAGCAGTACTTC
length: 14
J: TRBJ2-7
size: -
V: TRBV30
D: TRBD1

CDR3: CSVTIARGQYF
DNA: TGCAGCGTTACGATAGCCAGGGGGCAGTACTTC
length: 11
J: TRBJ2-7
size: -
V: TRBV29-1
D: -

CDR3: CASSFPGLVVEQYF
DNA: TGTGCCAGCAGTTTTCCGGGACTAGTAGTCGAGCAGTACTTC
length: 14
J: TRBJ2-7
size: -
V: TRBV28
D: TRBD2

CDR3: CAWYRGVPSYGYTF
DNA: TGTGCCTGGTACCGAGGGGTCCCTTCCTATGGCTACACCTTC
length: 14
J: TRBJ1-2
size: -
V: TRBV30
D: -

CDR3: CASRSQGATNYGYTF
DNA: TGTGCCAGCAGATCCCAGGGTGCTACTAACTATGGCTACACCTTC
length: 15
J: TRBJ1-2
size: -
V: TRBV6-6
D: -

CDR3: CASSPDGWNYGYTF
DNA: TGTGCCAGCAGCCCCGATGGGTGGAACTATGGCTACACCTTC
length: 14
J: TRBJ1-2
size: -
V: TRBV6-5
D: -

CDR3: CASSLRLAGAGELFF
DNA: TGTGCCAGCAGCTTAAGGCTAGCGGGAGCCGGGGAGCTGTTTTTT
length: 15
J: TRBJ2-2
size: -
V: TRBV11-2
D: TRBD2